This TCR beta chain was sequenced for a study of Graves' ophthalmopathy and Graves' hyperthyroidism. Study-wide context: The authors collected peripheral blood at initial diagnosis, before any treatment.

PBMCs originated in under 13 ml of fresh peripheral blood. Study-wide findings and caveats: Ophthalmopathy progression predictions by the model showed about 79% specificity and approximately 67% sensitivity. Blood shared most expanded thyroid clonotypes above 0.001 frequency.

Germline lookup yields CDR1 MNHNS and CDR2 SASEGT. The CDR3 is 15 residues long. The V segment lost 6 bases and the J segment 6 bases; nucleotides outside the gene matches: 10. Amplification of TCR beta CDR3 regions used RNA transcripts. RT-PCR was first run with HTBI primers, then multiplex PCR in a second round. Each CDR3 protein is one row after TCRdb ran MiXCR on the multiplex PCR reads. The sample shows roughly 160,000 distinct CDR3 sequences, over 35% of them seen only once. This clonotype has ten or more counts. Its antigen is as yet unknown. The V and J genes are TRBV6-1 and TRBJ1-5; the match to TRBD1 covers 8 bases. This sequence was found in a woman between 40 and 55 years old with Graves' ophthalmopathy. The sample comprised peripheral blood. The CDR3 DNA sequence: TGTGCCAGCAGCGACGGGCAGGGGGCGGGTCAGCCCCAGCATTTT. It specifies CASSDGQGAGQPQHF.